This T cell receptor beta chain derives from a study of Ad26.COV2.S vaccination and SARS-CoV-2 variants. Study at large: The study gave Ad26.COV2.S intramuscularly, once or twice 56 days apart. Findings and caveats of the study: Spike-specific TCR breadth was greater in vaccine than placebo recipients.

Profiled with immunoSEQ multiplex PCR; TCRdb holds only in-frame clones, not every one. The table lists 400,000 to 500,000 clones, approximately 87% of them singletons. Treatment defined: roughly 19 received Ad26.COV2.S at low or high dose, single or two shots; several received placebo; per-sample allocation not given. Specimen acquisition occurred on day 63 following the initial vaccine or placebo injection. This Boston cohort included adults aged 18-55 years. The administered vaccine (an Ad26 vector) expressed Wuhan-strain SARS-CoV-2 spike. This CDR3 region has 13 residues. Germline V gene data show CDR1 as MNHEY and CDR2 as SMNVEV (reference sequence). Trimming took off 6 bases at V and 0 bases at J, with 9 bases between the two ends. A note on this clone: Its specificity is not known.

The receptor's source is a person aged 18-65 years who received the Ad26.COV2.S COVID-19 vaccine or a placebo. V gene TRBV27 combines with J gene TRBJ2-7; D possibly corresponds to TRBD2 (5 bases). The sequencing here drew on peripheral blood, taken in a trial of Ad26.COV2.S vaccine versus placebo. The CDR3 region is CASRPSFSYEQYF. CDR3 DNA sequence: TGTGCCAGCAGACCTAGCTTCTCCTACGAGCAGTACTTC.